The 5 T cell receptor beta chains below all came from one sample that was sequenced in a study of blood T cell repertoires in COVID-19. Clones were sequenced by immunoSEQ multiplex PCR, and TCRdb holds only the in-frame ones, with some missing. Here the sample spans 120,000 or so clones, roughly 90% being singletons. The sequenced sample consisted of peripheral blood. Every receptor here comes from a man between 65 and 80 years old who had recovered from COVID-19.

The genes are TRBV2 and TRBJ2-5; 7 bases are shared with TRBD1. Germline V gives CDR1 SNHLY, CDR2 FYNNEI. V was pared by 6 bases and J by 1 base, with 5 bases of the junction left unmatched. This CDR3 region has 14 residues. CDR3 in amino acids: CASSPDRVQETQYF. The CDR3 DNA follows: TGTGCCAGCAGCCCAGACAGGGTCCAAGAGACCCAGTACTTC.

This chain uses TRBV9 with TRBJ2-3; D might be TRBD1 (5 bases). This CDR3 region has 14 residues. CDR1 SGDLS and CDR2 YYNGEE come from the germline V gene. V lost 1 base and J lost 5, with 11 bases in between. The CDR3 protein is CASSVMGQRDTQYF. For the CDR3, the DNA is TGTGCCAGCAGCGTAATGGGGCAGAGAGATACGCAGTATTTT.

In its sample, this clone was seen once. V is TRBV4-3 and J is TRBJ1-2; maybe TRBD1 (6 bases). CDR3 length: 13 amino acids. Germline assignment: CDR1 LGHNA and CDR2 YSLEER. V lost 3 bases, J lost 4 bases, and 9 bases lay in between. CDR3 sequence (DNA): TGCGCCAGCAGCCAGGGACATCTCTATGGCTACACCTTC. It specifies CASSQGHLYGYTF.

A few counts support this clone. The chain links TRBV3-1 (or the pseudogene TRBV3-2) to TRBJ2-4; D is perhaps TRBD2 (5 bases). V was cut by 1 base and J by 9 bases, with 13 bases left in between. The CDR3 runs 14 residues. Germline V gene lookup returns CDR1 LGHDT and CDR2 YNNKEL (reference sequence). As DNA, the CDR3 is TGTGCCAGCAGCCAAGCTACAGTAGGAGGCATTCAGTACTTC. Encoded protein: CASSQATVGGIQYF.

The chain is built from TRBV5-1 and TRBJ2-7; D unclear. V was cut by 0 bases and J by 2 bases, with 9 bases left in between. CDR3 length: 14 amino acids. Germline CDR1 and CDR2: SGHRS and YFSETQ. DNA for the CDR3: TGCGCCAGCAGCTTGGCGGCAGGCCCCTACGAGCAGTACTTC. It specifies CASSLAAGPYEQYF. Combining the CDR3 with reference TRBV5-1 and TRBJ2-7 gives the whole variable domain KAGVTQTPRYLIKTRGQQVTLSCSPISGHRSVSWYQQTPGQGLQFLFEYFSETQRNKGNFPGRFSGRQFSNSRSEMNVSTLELGDSALYLCASSLAAGPYEQYFGPGTRLTVT.